The present TCR beta chain was sequenced within a study of T cells in Graves' hyperthyroidism and ophthalmopathy. Findings of the study overall: Blood also contained most expanded thyroid clonotypes above 0.001.

This clonotype was observed a few times. Its target is not known. Amplification targeted TCR beta CDR3 regions from RNA transcripts. The primer set for the first-round RT-PCR of the TCR CDR3 was HTBI. MiXCR was run by TCRdb on the multiplex PCR reads, yielding one entry per CDR3 protein. Counted here are 620,000 or so distinct CDR3 sequences, roughly 14% occurring once; the ten biggest clones make up roughly an eighth. The germline gives CDR1 LNHNV, CDR2 YYDKDF (reference sequence). The V end lost 0 bases, the J end lost 3 bases, and 12 bases lay between the germline ends. This CDR3 has 16 residues. V gene TRBV15 combines with J gene TRBJ1-5; D ambiguous. This TCR came from a woman between 45 and 65 years old with Graves' ophthalmopathy. Sequencing used blood. DNA of the CDR3: TGTGCCACCAGCAGAGATCGGTCGGGTTACAATCAGCCCCAGCATTTT. It encodes CATSRDRSGYNQPQHF.